The T cell receptor beta chain under discussion was sequenced for a study of blood T cell repertoires in COVID-19. The overall study: Samples of COVID-19 (acute and convalescent) were obtained from the United States, Italy and Spain. From T cells, B-cell-depleted T cells, or PBMCs came the material, which was cDNA or gDNA.

In the authors' workflow: Amplifying reference gene primers gave estimates of nucleated cell counts. Profiled with immunoSEQ multiplex PCR; TCRdb holds only in-frame clones, not every one. The V and J calls and clone size were taken over from that table, and D and trimming were inferred from the DNA. This table holds tens of thousands of clones, over 65% found once. This CDR3 has 15 residues. Germline CDR1 SGHRS, CDR2 YFSETQ. The trim removed 2 bases at V and 2 bases at J, leaving 3 bases unmatched. Material: peripheral blood. This receptor was taken from a human donor in a cohort sampled during active COVID-19. V usage is TRBV5-1 and J usage is TRBJ2-7; 11 positions match TRBD2. CDR3 bases: TGCGCCAGCAGCTTAGCGGGACTAGCGGCCTACGAGCAGTACTTC. This gives the protein CASSLAGLAAYEQYF.